This T cell receptor beta chain was sequenced for a study of blood T cell repertoires in COVID-19. Study-wide context: Specimens from acute and convalescent COVID-19 originated in the United States, Italy and Spain. T cells, B-cell-depleted T cells, or PBMCs provided the cDNA or gDNA that served as material.

The germline CDR1 and CDR2 sequences are SGHKS and YYEKEE (reference sequence). The CDR3 is made up of 15 amino acids. The V gene end was trimmed by 3 bases and the J gene end by 5 bases; junction bases not matched to a gene: 5. Recovered status in Cohort 3 required two negative PCRs, clearance, or symptom resolution. Per the original data handling: Scientists estimated how many nucleated cells there were by amplifying reference gene primers. Using immunoSEQ multiplex PCR, the repertoire was profiled, and TCRdb retains in-frame clones only, with some absent. V, J and clone size reflect that table, while D and trimming were determined from the DNA. The data contain about 180,000 clones, about 83% of them seen just once; the ten biggest clones take up about 8.6%.

Sequences were obtained from PBMCs or T cells enriched from blood (not recorded which). The TCR was taken from a woman in her twenties or thirties who had recovered from COVID-19. The V gene is TRBV5-5, the J gene TRBJ2-5; TRBD1 matches at 12 bases. As DNA, the CDR3 is TGTGCCAGCAGCTGGGGGACAGGGGGCGCGGAGACCCAGTACTTC. The encoded protein is CASSWGTGGAETQYF. Full variable domain (rest looked up from reference TRBV5-5 and TRBJ2-5): DAGVTQSPTHLIKTRGQQVTLRCSPISGHKSVSWYQQVLGQGPQFIFQYYEKEERGRGNFPDRFSARQFPNYSSELNVNALLLGDSALYLCASSWGTGGAETQYFGPGTRLLVL.